A selection of T cell receptor beta chains follows, all from one sample in a study of Graves' ophthalmopathy and Graves' hyperthyroidism. TCRdb used MiXCR to reprocess the multiplex PCR reads, holding one entry per CDR3 protein. This sample has 150,000 to 200,000 distinct CDR3 sequences, with 37% found just once. The specimen was peripheral blood. All receptors derive from a woman in her 40s with Graves' ophthalmopathy. Each CDR3 is given with its conserved first and last residue. Fields, in order: V gene, D gene, clone size, J gene, CDR3 protein, CDR3 DNA. A D gene is named only where the DNA matches it firmly. Clone size is not always given. Where it is, it says once, few, many or a class for expanded clones.

V gene: TRBV7-2
D gene: -
clone size: few
J gene: TRBJ2-7
CDR3 protein: CASTTWGKTYEQYF
CDR3 DNA: TGTGCCAGCACCACGTGGGGGAAAACCTACGAGCAGTACTTC

V gene: TRBV6-2/TRBV6-3
D gene: -
clone size: -
J gene: TRBJ1-6
CDR3 protein: CASSHLTSDSPLHF
CDR3 DNA: TGTGCCAGCAGCCATCTCACATCGGATTCACCCCTCCACTTT

V gene: TRBV11-2
D gene: -
clone size: -
J gene: TRBJ2-4
CDR3 protein: CASSSLVPNIQYF
CDR3 DNA: TGTGCCAGCAGCTCACTAGTGCCCAACATTCAGTACTTC

V gene: TRBV6-2/TRBV6-3
D gene: -
clone size: few
J gene: TRBJ2-5
CDR3 protein: CASSIRTDQETQYF
CDR3 DNA: TGTGCCAGCAGTATCAGGACAGACCAAGAGACCCAGTACTTC

V gene: TRBV19
D gene: TRBD1
clone size: -
J gene: TRBJ2-7
CDR3 protein: CASSLRTGAYEQYF
CDR3 DNA: TGTGCCAGTAGTCTACGGACAGGGGCCTACGAGCAGTACTTC

V gene: TRBV12-3/TRBV12-4
D gene: -
clone size: many
J gene: TRBJ1-1
CDR3 protein: CASSFKAKTTEAFF
CDR3 DNA: TGTGCCAGCAGTTTTAAGGCGAAGACGACTGAAGCTTTCTTT

V gene: TRBV6-2/TRBV6-3
D gene: TRBD2
clone size: -
J gene: TRBJ2-7
CDR3 protein: CASKEKSGTFYEQYF
CDR3 DNA: TGTGCCAGCAAGGAGAAGAGCGGGACTTTCTACGAGCAGTACTTC

V gene: TRBV6-1
D gene: -
clone size: -
J gene: TRBJ1-1
CDR3 protein: CASRQRGTNTEAFF
CDR3 DNA: TGTGCCAGCAGACAAAGGGGGACGAACACTGAAGCTTTCTTT

V gene: TRBV12-3/TRBV12-4
D gene: -
clone size: -
J gene: TRBJ2-7
CDR3 protein: CASSSVGTPPYEQYF
CDR3 DNA: TGTGCCAGCAGTTCGGTTGGAACACCACCCTACGAGCAGTACTTC

V gene: TRBV6-2/TRBV6-3
D gene: TRBD1
clone size: once
J gene: TRBJ2-7
CDR3 protein: CASSARRQGVYEQYF
CDR3 DNA: TGTGCCAGCAGTGCCAGAAGACAGGGTGTCTACGAGCAGTACTTC

V gene: TRBV7-2
D gene: -
clone size: -
J gene: TRBJ2-7
CDR3 protein: CASSLEGGLNEQYF
CDR3 DNA: TGTGCCAGCAGCTTAGAGGGAGGCCTAAACGAGCAGTACTTC

V gene: TRBV3-1
D gene: -
clone size: many
J gene: TRBJ2-7
CDR3 protein: CATKGPLYEQYF
CDR3 DNA: TGTGCCACGAAGGGCCCTCTCTACGAGCAGTACTTC

V gene: TRBV4-1
D gene: -
clone size: many
J gene: TRBJ1-2
CDR3 protein: CASSQEGRGGVFGYTF
CDR3 DNA: TGCGCCAGCAGCCAAGAGGGTAGGGGGGGGGTTTTTGGCTACACCTTC

V gene: TRBV12-3/TRBV12-4
D gene: TRBD2
clone size: many
J gene: TRBJ2-5
CDR3 protein: CASSNTAGGLQETQYF
CDR3 DNA: TGTGCCAGCAGTAATACGGCGGGAGGCCTCCAAGAGACCCAGTACTTC

V gene: TRBV24-1
D gene: -
clone size: once
J gene: TRBJ1-1
CDR3 protein: CATRKGVGTEAFF
CDR3 DNA: TGTGCCACCAGAAAAGGGGTTGGGACTGAAGCTTTCTTT

V gene: TRBV7-2
D gene: -
clone size: many
J gene: TRBJ2-5
CDR3 protein: CASSFQETQYF
CDR3 DNA: TGTGCCAGCAGCTTCCAAGAGACCCAGTACTTC

V gene: TRBV18
D gene: -
clone size: many
J gene: TRBJ2-5
CDR3 protein: CASSTNGPQETQYF
CDR3 DNA: TGTGCCAGCTCAACAAACGGGCCACAAGAGACCCAGTACTTC

V gene: TRBV6-2/TRBV6-3
D gene: -
clone size: -
J gene: TRBJ2-5
CDR3 protein: CARFSETQYF
CDR3 DNA: TGTGCCAGGTTTAGTGAGACCCAGTACTTC

V gene: TRBV11-2
D gene: -
clone size: many
J gene: TRBJ1-2
CDR3 protein: CASSLHEGVFGYGYTF
CDR3 DNA: TGTGCCAGCAGCCTCCACGAGGGGGTCTTCGGCTATGGCTACACCTTC

V gene: TRBV4-2
D gene: TRBD1
clone size: many
J gene: TRBJ1-5
CDR3 protein: CASSQDRPAGDSPLPQHF
CDR3 DNA: TGTGCCAGCAGCCAAGATCGGCCCGCTGGGGACAGTCCGTTGCCCCAGCATTTT

V gene: TRBV11-2
D gene: -
clone size: -
J gene: TRBJ1-2
CDR3 protein: CANSLGLARVTYGYTF
CDR3 DNA: TGTGCCAACAGCTTAGGCCTAGCTCGGGTGACCTATGGCTACACCTTC

V gene: TRBV28
D gene: -
clone size: -
J gene: TRBJ2-5
CDR3 protein: CASSLGYWYQETQYF
CDR3 DNA: TGTGCCAGCAGCTTGGGATATTGGTACCAAGAGACCCAGTACTTC

V gene: TRBV27
D gene: -
clone size: few
J gene: TRBJ1-5
CDR3 protein: CASSLRENQPQHF
CDR3 DNA: TGTGCCAGCAGTCTACGGGAAAATCAGCCCCAGCATTTT

V gene: TRBV2
D gene: -
clone size: -
J gene: TRBJ1-5
CDR3 protein: CASRRDPYNQPQHF
CDR3 DNA: TGTGCCAGCCGCAGGGATCCCTACAATCAGCCCCAGCATTTT

V gene: TRBV6-1
D gene: -
clone size: few
J gene: TRBJ1-5
CDR3 protein: CASSEGQRNQPQHF
CDR3 DNA: TGTGCCAGCAGTGAAGGACAGCGCAATCAGCCCCAGCATTTT